This T cell receptor (beta chain) stems from a study of T cells in Graves' hyperthyroidism and ophthalmopathy. Study-level results: Most thyroid-expanded clonotypes above 0.001 were also found in blood. In validation, the model predicted ophthalmopathy. These predictions came a median roughly 7.1 months before onset.

Each 10 ml fresh peripheral blood draw supplied the PBMCs. This CDR3 has 16 amino acids. The V segment lost 9 bases and the J segment 5 bases; nucleotides outside the gene matches: 16. Germline V CDR1 and CDR2: MDHEN, SYDVKM. With regard to this clonotype: What it binds is unknown.

TCR beta CDR3 sequences were amplified from RNA transcripts. Initially, a first-round RT-PCR of the TCR CDR3 employed the HTBI primer set. Using its own MiXCR run on the multiplex PCR reads, TCRdb lists one record per CDR3 protein. Among a few hundred thousand distinct CDR3 sequences listed, around 19% were seen once. This TCR was sampled from a man between 50 and 59 years old with Graves' ophthalmopathy. Sequences were obtained from blood. The J gene is TRBJ2-5, the V gene TRBV28; 9 bases are a match to TRBD2. The CDR3 DNA sequence: TGTGCCAGAGACGTCCTGCAGCGGGAGGCCCAGGAGACCCAGTACTTC. Its translation is CARDVLQREAQETQYF.